These T cell receptor beta chains were read from a single sample in a study of blood T cells in healthy people across ages. Each CDR3 protein gets one entry after TCRdb re-called the 5' RACE reads with MiXCR. The sample gives over a million distinct CDR3 sequences, around 55% of which show up once; over 6.5% is in the top ten. The sample comprised blood. These receptors originate from a man younger than 35 in good health. Both conserved end residues are part of each CDR3. The order of the fields is V gene, clone size, J gene, D gene, CDR3 DNA, CDR3 protein. D genes are given only for firm matches. A row's size may be missing; if present it is once, few, many or a size class.

V gene: TRBV28
clone size: .
J gene: TRBJ1-2
D gene: .
CDR3 DNA: TGTGCCAGCAGTTTTGGCGGGGCAGGCGTCTATGGCTACACCTTC
CDR3 protein: CASSFGGAGVYGYTF

V gene: TRBV11-2
clone size: .
J gene: TRBJ2-3
D gene: .
CDR3 DNA: TGTGCCAGCAGCTTAGATCCGGTTAGCACAGATACGCAGTATTTT
CDR3 protein: CASSLDPVSTDTQYF

V gene: TRBV20-1
clone size: few
J gene: TRBJ2-4
D gene: .
CDR3 DNA: TGCAGTGATGATGGAGGGTACTTC
CDR3 protein: CSDDGGYF

V gene: TRBV5-1
clone size: .
J gene: TRBJ2-5
D gene: TRBD1
CDR3 DNA: TGCGCCAGCAGCCTAACAAACCACAGGGGTGAGACCCAGTACTTC
CDR3 protein: CASSLTNHRGETQYF

V gene: TRBV4-2
clone size: many
J gene: TRBJ1-2
D gene: .
CDR3 DNA: TGTGCCAGCAGCGAGCCGGGACTACCTAACTATGGCTACACCTTC
CDR3 protein: CASSEPGLPNYGYTF

V gene: TRBV20-1
clone size: .
J gene: TRBJ2-1
D gene: .
CDR3 DNA: TGCAGTGCGAGACAAGACGTCGGGACCAATATCTACAATGAGCAGTTCTTC
CDR3 protein: CSARQDVGTNIYNEQFF

V gene: TRBV7-2
clone size: .
J gene: TRBJ2-7
D gene: TRBD2
CDR3 DNA: TGTGCCAGCAGCTCCGGAGCGGGGGTGTCCTACGAGCAGTACTTC
CDR3 protein: CASSSGAGVSYEQYF

V gene: TRBV7-6
clone size: .
J gene: TRBJ2-5
D gene: .
CDR3 DNA: TGTGCCAGCAGCTCCAGGGAAACCCAAGAGACCCAGTACTTC
CDR3 protein: CASSSRETQETQYF

V gene: TRBV20-1
clone size: .
J gene: TRBJ2-5
D gene: TRBD2
CDR3 DNA: TGCAGTGCATGGACTAGCGGGAGATCTTGGGAGACCCAGTACTTC
CDR3 protein: CSAWTSGRSWETQYF

V gene: TRBV20-1
clone size: .
J gene: TRBJ2-7
D gene: TRBD2
CDR3 DNA: TGCAGTGCTTTCGGCGGGAGATCCTACGAGCAGTACTTC
CDR3 protein: CSAFGGRSYEQYF

V gene: TRBV5-6
clone size: .
J gene: TRBJ2-7
D gene: .
CDR3 DNA: TGTGCCAGCAGCTTTGGCCTTGGGAAAGCGCTTCGGGGAGGCGAGCAGTACTTC
CDR3 protein: CASSFGLGKALRGGEQYF

V gene: TRBV28
clone size: .
J gene: TRBJ2-6
D gene: .
CDR3 DNA: TGTGCCAGCAGTGCCTCCAAGGGGACTGGGGCCAACGTCCTGACTTTC
CDR3 protein: CASSASKGTGANVLTF

V gene: TRBV7-6
clone size: .
J gene: TRBJ2-3
D gene: TRBD1
CDR3 DNA: TGTGCCAGCAGCCACTCACTTGGACAGGCAGATACGCAGTATTTT
CDR3 protein: CASSHSLGQADTQYF

V gene: TRBV28
clone size: .
J gene: TRBJ2-7
D gene: .
CDR3 DNA: TGTGCCAGCAGTCCCCACCACAGTGGGTCCTACGAGCAGTACTTC
CDR3 protein: CASSPHHSGSYEQYF

V gene: TRBV27
clone size: few
J gene: TRBJ2-1
D gene: TRBD2
CDR3 DNA: TGTGCCAGCAGGCGCGGGAGCGATGAGCAGTTCTTC
CDR3 protein: CASRRGSDEQFF

V gene: TRBV3-1
clone size: few
J gene: TRBJ1-2
D gene: .
CDR3 DNA: TGTGCCAGCAGACCTGACAACTCTAACTATGGCTACACCTTC
CDR3 protein: CASRPDNSNYGYTF

V gene: TRBV27
clone size: .
J gene: TRBJ2-2
D gene: .
CDR3 DNA: TGTGCCAGCAGTAACCTAAACAGGGTAAACACCGGGGAGCTGTTTTTT
CDR3 protein: CASSNLNRVNTGELFF

V gene: TRBV4-1
clone size: few
J gene: TRBJ1-2
D gene: TRBD1
CDR3 DNA: TGCGCCAGCAGCCACCAACAGGGGATGGATAACTATGGCTACACCTTC
CDR3 protein: CASSHQQGMDNYGYTF

V gene: TRBV20-1
clone size: .
J gene: TRBJ2-1
D gene: TRBD2
CDR3 DNA: TGCAGTGCCAGGGGGCTAGCGGGGGTCGAGAGCTCCTACAATGAGCAGTTCTTC
CDR3 protein: CSARGLAGVESSYNEQFF

V gene: TRBV4-2
clone size: few
J gene: TRBJ2-3
D gene: .
CDR3 DNA: TGTGCCAGCAGCCAAGAAGGGGGATTGGGGGGGTTTGATACGCAGTATTTT
CDR3 protein: CASSQEGGLGGFDTQYF

V gene: TRBV7-2
clone size: .
J gene: TRBJ2-7
D gene: .
CDR3 DNA: TGTGCCAGCAGCTTTAGTACCGGGGCGCTCAACGAGCAGTACTTC
CDR3 protein: CASSFSTGALNEQYF

V gene: TRBV7-9
clone size: .
J gene: TRBJ1-5
D gene: .
CDR3 DNA: TGTGCCAGCAGCTTGGGGGGCGGGGAGCCCCAGCATTTT
CDR3 protein: CASSLGGGEPQHF

V gene: TRBV12-3/TRBV12-4
clone size: .
J gene: TRBJ2-6
D gene: .
CDR3 DNA: TGTGCCAGCAGTTTAACTTTTGGGCGAACCTCTGGGGCCAACGTCCTGACTTTC
CDR3 protein: CASSLTFGRTSGANVLTF

V gene: TRBV25-1
clone size: .
J gene: TRBJ1-1
D gene: .
CDR3 DNA: TGTGCCAGCAGTGGGGGGTCCAGGGAAAAAAAGGCTTTCTTT
CDR3 protein: CASSGGSREKKAFF

V gene: TRBV6-5
clone size: .
J gene: TRBJ2-5
D gene: TRBD2
CDR3 DNA: TGTGCCAGCAGTAAGGGACTAGTGGTTGGAGAGACCCAGTACTTC
CDR3 protein: CASSKGLVVGETQYF

V gene: TRBV20-1
clone size: .
J gene: TRBJ1-6
D gene: TRBD1
CDR3 DNA: TGCAGTGCTAGAGGCAGGACAGGGTATAGATCACCCCTCCACTTT
CDR3 protein: CSARGRTGYRSPLHF